This T cell receptor beta chain was captured by sequencing in a study of blood T cell repertoires in COVID-19. Study in general: Researchers got acute and convalescent COVID-19 samples from the United States, Italy and Spain.

CDR1 SNHLY and CDR2 FYNNEI come from the germline V gene. This CDR3 has 15 amino acids. The V segment lost 8 bases and the J segment 1 base; nucleotides outside the gene matches: 4. Assay: immunoSEQ multiplex PCR; the TCRdb copy retains only in-frame clones and omits some. The sample carries 75,000 to 95,000 clones, around 85% recorded once. This clone was found once. The J gene is TRBJ2-6, the V gene TRBV2, with TRBD1 identical over 8 bases. The sequencing sample was made of peripheral blood. The origin of this receptor is a man older than 75 with active or convalescent COVID-19. CDR3 residues: CASSYRGSGANVLTF. CDR3 nucleotides: TGTGCCAGCTCCTACAGGGGGTCTGGGGCCAACGTCCTGACTTTC.